A few counts support the clone carrying this T cell receptor (beta chain). Its antigen is unidentified. It was healthy bone marrow donors who served as donors. PCR primers comprised 60 Vbeta and 13 Jbeta primers. TCRdb's table, derived via immunoSEQ multiplex PCR, lists solely in-frame clones and lacks some. Seen here are roughly 200,000 clones, about 13% observed once, and the top ten hold roughly 7.7%. The data were obtained in a study of cytomegalovirus exposure and HLA in healthy donors. Study details: In terms of ancestry, the Caucasian-associated cluster contained 80% to 90% of the 300 to 400 genotyped donors. Findings of the study overall: Several V segments, TRBV6-2 and TRBV6-3 among them, could not be told apart and were dropped. Immune exposure was documented only through CMV serostatus.

CDR1 is DFQATT and CDR2 is SNEGSKA in the germline V gene (reference sequence). V was trimmed by 3 bases and J by 8 bases, leaving 10 bases between them. The CDR3 totals 11 residues. The rearrangement joins TRBV20-1 to TRBJ1-2; the D is unclear. This clonotype was obtained from a man in his fifties or sixties in good health and CMV-seropositive. Input material: PBMCs. Here the CDR3 reads CSASPFEGYTF. CDR3 nucleotide sequence: TGCAGTGCTAGCCCCTTCGAGGGCTACACCTTC.